A selection of T cell receptor beta chains follows, all from one sample in a study of shared clonotypes between healthy human individuals. Some clones are missing from TCRdb's copy, which holds only in-frame ones; the method was immunoSEQ multiplex PCR. The table has around 600,000 clones, 85% to 95% seen once; the top ten hold approximately 0.11%. Material: naive CD8+ T cells sorted from blood. These receptor sequences come from a woman in her twenties or thirties in good health. Both conserved end residues are part of each CDR3. The D gene is left open where the match is weak. Size is stated for part of the rows, as once, few or many counts, or as a class when the clone is expanded.

>TRBV13|14|-|-|TRBJ2-7
CASSMDSLSYEQYF
TGTGCCAGCAGCATGGACAGCCTCTCCTACGAGCAGTACTTC
>TRBV6-1|15|-|-|TRBJ1-5
CASSTLGSPRQPQHF
TGTGCCAGCAGTACCCTAGGGAGCCCCCGGCAGCCCCAGCATTTT
>TRBV13|13|-|-|TRBJ2-7
CATSYRVTYEQYF
TGTGCAACCAGCTATAGGGTAACCTACGAGCAGTACTTC
>TRBV27|15|-|TRBD2|TRBJ2-1
CASSLTSGSDNEQFF
TGTGCCAGCAGTTTAACTAGCGGGAGTGACAATGAGCAGTTCTTC
>TRBV28|14|once|-|TRBJ1-1
CASSSLRGAGEAFF
TGTGCCAGCAGTTCCCTTCGGGGGGCGGGGGAAGCTTTCTTT
>TRBV15|13|-|-|TRBJ2-7
CATSIGSSYEQYF
TGTGCCACCAGCATCGGCAGCTCCTACGAGCAGTACTTC
>TRBV5-6|13|-|TRBD2|TRBJ2-1
CASSLWGGNEQFF
TGTGCCAGCAGCTTGTGGGGGGGCAATGAGCAGTTCTTC
>TRBV11-2|14|-|-|TRBJ1-6
CASSLEQINSPLHF
TGTGCCAGCAGCTTAGAGCAGATTAATTCACCCCTCCACTTT
>TRBV27|15|-|TRBD2|TRBJ2-3
CASSSVAGGTDTQYF
TGTGCCAGCAGCTCTGTAGCGGGCGGAACAGATACGCAGTATTTT
>TRBV7-8|16|once|-|TRBJ1-5
CASSSTQPGANQPQHF
TGTGCCAGCAGCTCCACCCAACCGGGGGCAAATCAGCCCCAGCATTTT
>TRBV5-6|13|-|TRBD1|TRBJ2-7
CASSYTGVGEQYF
TGTGCCAGCAGCTACACAGGGGTTGGCGAGCAGTACTTC
>TRBV6-6|10|-|-|TRBJ2-7
CASGIGEQYF
TGTGCCAGCGGCATTGGAGAGCAGTACTTC
>TRBV7-6|15|-|-|TRBJ2-5
CASSLGARVQETQYF
TGTGCCAGCAGCTTAGGAGCTAGAGTCCAAGAGACCCAGTACTTC
>TRBV9|14|-|-|TRBJ2-7
CASSVGGSAYEQYF
TGTGCCAGCAGCGTAGGGGGCAGCGCCTACGAGCAGTACTTC
>TRBV10-3|14|-|TRBD1|TRBJ1-5
CAIRDRGEDQPQHF
TGTGCCATCAGAGACAGGGGAGAGGATCAGCCCCAGCATTTT
>TRBV2|13|-|-|TRBJ2-7
CASSAVESYEQYF
TGTGCCAGCAGTGCGGTGGAGTCCTACGAGCAGTACTTC
>TRBV28|15|-|TRBD1|TRBJ1-1
CASSLGQGGFTEAFF
TGTGCCAGCAGTTTGGGACAGGGTGGTTTCACTGAAGCTTTCTTT
>TRBV19|15|-|-|TRBJ1-4
CASSNRTAWNEKLFF
TGTGCCAGTAGTAACAGGACAGCGTGGAATGAAAAACTGTTTTTT
>TRBV2|12|-|-|TRBJ2-1
CASRGERNEQFF
TGTGCCAGCAGAGGAGAACGGAATGAGCAGTTCTTC
>TRBV27|15|-|-|TRBJ1-3
CASSLGTGARNTIYF
TGTGCCAGCAGTTTAGGAACGGGGGCTCGAAACACCATATATTTT
>TRBV2|10|-|-|TRBJ1-1
CARGDTEAFF
TGTGCCAGGGGGGACACTGAAGCTTTCTTT
>TRBV28|16|-|TRBD1|TRBJ2-7
CASSLPRRQGQYEQYF
TGTGCCAGCAGTTTACCGAGAAGACAGGGACAGTACGAGCAGTACTTC
>TRBV28|14|-|TRBD2|TRBJ2-7
CASSLSGRAYEQYF
TGTGCCAGCAGCCTGAGCGGGAGGGCCTACGAGCAGTACTTC
>TRBV4-1|16|-|TRBD1|TRBJ1-1
CASSRRDSLMNTEAFF
TGCGCCAGCAGCCGGAGGGACAGCCTCATGAACACTGAAGCTTTCTTT
>TRBV28|14|-|TRBD1|TRBJ2-2
CASSLLQGSGELFF
TGTGCCAGCAGTTTATTACAGGGGTCCGGGGAGCTGTTTTTT
>TRBV7-9|16|-|-|TRBJ1-2
CASSLDRGQARDGYTF
TGTGCCAGCAGCTTAGACCGGGGGCAGGCTCGGGATGGCTACACCTTC
>TRBV2|15|-|-|TRBJ2-1
CASSERDSPYNEQFF
TGTGCCAGCAGTGAAAGGGATTCCCCCTACAATGAGCAGTTCTTC
>TRBV14|10|-|-|TRBJ1-2
CASITWGYTF
TGTGCCAGCATTACGTGGGGCTACACCTTC
>TRBV11-2|15|-|TRBD1|TRBJ2-7
CASTLTGTGSHEQYF
TGTGCCAGCACCCTCACCGGGACAGGGTCCCACGAGCAGTACTTC
>TRBV28|14|-|TRBD1|TRBJ2-2
CASSLTGAGGELFF
TGTGCCAGCAGTTTAACAGGGGCAGGCGGGGAGCTGTTTTTT
>TRBV4-1|13|-|TRBD2|TRBJ2-7
CASSQVGLDEQYF
TGCGCCAGCAGCCAAGTAGGACTAGACGAGCAGTACTTC
>TRBV6-5|15|-|-|TRBJ1-2
CASSPHEGLLYGYTF
TGTGCCAGCAGTCCCCATGAGGGCCTCCTTTATGGCTACACCTTC
>TRBV27|14|-|-|TRBJ2-7
CASSLGRATYEQYF
TGTGCCAGCAGTTTAGGCAGGGCGACCTACGAGCAGTACTTC
>TRBV7-7|15|-|-|TRBJ2-5
CASSLSGYAKETQYF
TGTGCCAGCAGCTTATCCGGCTACGCTAAAGAGACCCAGTACTTC
>TRBV7-6|14|-|-|TRBJ2-5
CASSLAGGQETQYF
TGTGCCAGCAGCTTAGCCGGGGGCCAGGAGACCCAGTACTTC
>TRBV14|19|-|-|TRBJ2-1
CASSQDWIGDLSSYNEQFF
TGTGCCAGCAGCCAAGATTGGATCGGCGACTTGAGCTCCTACAATGAGCAGTTCTTC
>TRBV5-8|14|-|-|TRBJ1-5
CASSLGVGNQPQHF
TGTGCCAGCAGCTTGGGGGTGGGCAATCAGCCCCAGCATTTT
>TRBV9|16|-|-|TRBJ2-5
CASSWSGRPNQETQYF
TGTGCCAGCAGCTGGTCGGGCAGACCGAACCAAGAGACCCAGTACTTC
>TRBV27|15|-|TRBD1|TRBJ2-2
CASSLTGGNTGELFF
TGTGCCAGCAGTCTGACAGGGGGGAACACCGGGGAGCTGTTTTTT
>TRBV13|17|-|-|TRBJ2-7
CASSYDWGGTSSYEQYF
TGTGCCAGCAGCTATGACTGGGGCGGGACGAGCTCCTACGAGCAGTACTTC
>TRBV21-1|13|-|-|TRBJ2-7
CASILELRYEQYF
TGTGCCAGCATCCTGGAGCTGAGATACGAGCAGTACTTC
>TRBV5-1|14|-|-|TRBJ2-7
CASSLSWGGYEQYF
TGCGCCAGCAGCTTGAGCTGGGGTGGCTACGAGCAGTACTTC
>TRBV5-8|14|-|-|TRBJ1-4
CASSLGRVYEKLFF
TGTGCCAGCAGCTTGGGCAGGGTTTATGAAAAACTGTTTTTT